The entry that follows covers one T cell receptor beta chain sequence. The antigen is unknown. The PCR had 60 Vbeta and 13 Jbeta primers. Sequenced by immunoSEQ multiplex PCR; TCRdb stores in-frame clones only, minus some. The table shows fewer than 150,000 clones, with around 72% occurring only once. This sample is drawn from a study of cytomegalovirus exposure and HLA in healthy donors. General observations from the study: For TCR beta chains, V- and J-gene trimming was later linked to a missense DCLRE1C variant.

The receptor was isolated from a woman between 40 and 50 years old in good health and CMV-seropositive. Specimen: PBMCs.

The CDR3 sequence is CASSQDLRNTEAFF. For the CDR3, the DNA is TGCGCCAGCAGCCAAGATCTCCGGAACACTGAAGCTTTCTTT. This chain uses TRBV4-3 with TRBJ1-1; D gene unclear. Germline values: CDR1 LGHNA, CDR2 YSLEER. V was cut by 0 bases and J by 1 base, with 6 bases left in between. This CDR3 has 14 amino acids.